This T cell receptor beta chain derives from a study of T cells in Graves' hyperthyroidism and ophthalmopathy. Notes on this clonotype: Its specificity is not known.

In germline, CDR1 is MNHEY, CDR2 SMNVEV (reference sequence). The CDR3 extends over 14 amino acids. Trimming pared 2 bases from V and 2 bases from J, leaving 10 bases between. RNA transcripts served as the template for amplifying TCR beta CDR3 regions. A set of HTBI primers served as the primers for a first-round RT-PCR of the TCR CDR3. One entry per CDR3 protein results from TCRdb running MiXCR on the multiplex PCR reads. The sample includes hundreds of thousands of distinct CDR3 sequences, around 21% of them seen just once. Each ophthalmopathy patient scored at least 3 on the Clinical Activity Score and at least 4 on NOSPECS grade, with duration under 3 months. The authors took PBMCs from 9.5 to 10 ml fresh peripheral blood. Overall study results and limits: The blood repertoire included most of the expanded thyroid clonotypes above 0.001.

The chain employs TRBV27 and TRBJ2-7, with D perhaps matching TRBD2 (5 bases). Sample: blood. The sequence derives from a man aged 25 to 45 with Graves' ophthalmopathy. The CDR3 reads CASSLERTAYEQYF. CDR3 coding DNA: TGTGCCAGCAGTTTAGAGCGGACCGCCTACGAGCAGTACTTC.